This is a list of T cell receptor beta chains from one sample in a study of PD-1 blockade in classical Hodgkin lymphoma. Produced via immunoSEQ multiplex PCR; TCRdb's table is partial and in-frame only. This table has about 47,000 clones, more than 75% appearing once. The source was peripheral blood mononuclear cells (PBMCs), collected before the fourth cycle of nivolumab. These receptor sequences come from a human donor with classical Hodgkin lymphoma. Each CDR3 is given with its conserved first and last residue. Each record gives: CDR3 DNA, CDR3 protein, D gene, clone size, V gene, J gene. D genes are given only for firm matches. Clone sizes are given selectively: once, few, many, or a class where the clone is expanded.

TGCGCCAGCAGCTTGGACAGGTCGGCCACTGAAGCTTTCTTT	CASSLDRSATEAFF	NA	NA	TRBV5-1	TRBJ1-1
TGTGCCAGCAGCTTAGATCAGGGTCGGGAGGAGACCCAGTACTTC	CASSLDQGREETQYF	NA	NA	TRBV7-6	TRBJ2-5
TGTGCCAGCAGCCGCTCCTCTAGCTCCTACGAGCAGTACTTC	CASSRSSSSYEQYF	NA	NA	TRBV14	TRBJ2-7
TGTGCCAGCAGCCAAGCACTGGGCAGTGGGGATGAAAAACTGTTTTTT	CASSQALGSGDEKLFF	NA	NA	TRBV4-2	TRBJ1-4
TGTGCCAGTAGTATAGAGGGTCCGGGCCCCGGGGAGCTGTTTTTT	CASSIEGPGPGELFF	NA	once	TRBV19	TRBJ2-2
TGTGCCAGTAGCAAGGTCCAGGGGATCTACGAGCAGTACTTC	CASSKVQGIYEQYF	NA	NA	TRBV19	TRBJ2-7
TGCGCCAGCAGCCGGGACATCAAGGCTAACTATGGCTACACCTTC	CASSRDIKANYGYTF	NA	NA	TRBV4-3	TRBJ1-2
TGCGCCAGCAGCTTTCAGGGGGCGAACACTGAAGCTTTCTTT	CASSFQGANTEAFF	TRBD1	NA	TRBV5-1	TRBJ1-1
TGTGCCAGCAGCTTGTCAGGGCACATGAACACTGAAGCTTTCTTT	CASSLSGHMNTEAFF	NA	few	TRBV5-4	TRBJ1-1
TGCAGCGTGGGGGATACGCAGTATTTT	CSVGDTQYF	NA	NA	TRBV29-1	TRBJ2-3
TGCGCCAGCAGCGGGGACAGGGCTCAGCCCCAGCATTTT	CASSGDRAQPQHF	TRBD1	NA	TRBV4-3	TRBJ1-5
TGTGCCAGCAGCCGGACAGACGGAAACACCATATATTTT	CASSRTDGNTIYF	NA	NA	TRBV7-9	TRBJ1-3
TGTGCCACCAATACTAGGGTCAATCGGAACACTGAAGCTTTCTTT	CATNTRVNRNTEAFF	NA	NA	TRBV15	TRBJ1-1
TGTGCCAGCAGCTTAGAAACAGGGGACGTCTACGAGCAGTACTTC	CASSLETGDVYEQYF	TRBD1	few	TRBV11-3	TRBJ2-7
TGTGCCAGCAGCTTAGATTTTTCCCAGCCCCAGCATTTT	CASSLDFSQPQHF	NA	few	TRBV7-2	TRBJ1-5
TGTGCCAGCAGCATCCTAACAGGGGAGGCTGGAAACACCATATATTTT	CASSILTGEAGNTIYF	TRBD1	NA	TRBV28	TRBJ1-3
TGTGCCAGCAGTGTCTCGCAGGGGGCACACAATGAGCAGTTCTTC	CASSVSQGAHNEQFF	TRBD1	NA	TRBV6-4	TRBJ2-1
TGTGCCAGCAGTTATATCGAGCAGTACTTC	CASSYIEQYF	NA	NA	TRBV2	TRBJ2-7
TGTGCCAGCAGCTTGGGACAGGCCCAAGAGACCCAGTACTTC	CASSLGQAQETQYF	NA	NA	TRBV5-4	TRBJ2-5
TGTGCCAGTAGTATAAGGGTAGCGGGAGCAGATACGCAGTATTTT	CASSIRVAGADTQYF	TRBD2	NA	TRBV19	TRBJ2-3
TGCGCCAGCAGCTTGGACGGTAGCAATCAGCCCCAGCATTTT	CASSLDGSNQPQHF	NA	NA	TRBV5-1	TRBJ1-5
TGTGCCAGCAGTAGAGGGCCAACCGATGAATACAATGAGCAGTTCTTC	CASSRGPTDEYNEQFF	NA	NA	TRBV5-6	TRBJ2-1
TGTGCCAGTAGTCGTCTCGGACAGGTGACCTACGAGCAGTACTTC	CASSRLGQVTYEQYF	TRBD1	few	TRBV19	TRBJ2-7
TGTGCCGTCAGTGAGTTTCGAGAGGGGCTAAACACTGAAGCTTTCTTT	CAVSEFREGLNTEAFF	NA	NA	TRBV10-3	TRBJ1-1
TGTGCCAGTAAGCGACAGGCGGGCGAGCAGTACTTC	CASKRQAGEQYF	NA	NA	TRBV19	TRBJ2-7
TGCGCCAGCAGCTTGGAACACACCACCTACGAGCAGTACTTC	CASSLEHTTYEQYF	NA	NA	TRBV5-1	TRBJ2-7
TGTGCCTGGAGTGTACGGGACAGGGTCTATGGCTACACCTTC	CAWSVRDRVYGYTF	TRBD1	NA	TRBV30	TRBJ1-2
TGTGCCAGCAGCTCCTGGGGGTCTCAAGGCCCGCTCTATGGCTACACCTTC	CASSSWGSQGPLYGYTF	NA	NA	TRBV7-9	TRBJ1-2
TGTGCCAGCAGCGTAAGAGACAGCTCCTACGAGCAGTACTTC	CASSVRDSSYEQYF	NA	NA	TRBV9	TRBJ2-7
TGTGCCAGTAGCGGTTCTAGCGGGGGTTCCTACAATGAGCAGTTCTTC	CASSGSSGGSYNEQFF	TRBD2	few	TRBV19	TRBJ2-1
TGTGCCAGCAGCAACGAGGAGCTGTACTATGGCTACACCTTC	CASSNEELYYGYTF	NA	NA	TRBV21-1	TRBJ1-2
TGCGCCAGCAGCCAGGGGAACCAAGAGACCCAGTACTTC	CASSQGNQETQYF	NA	few	TRBV5-1	TRBJ2-5
TGCGCCAGCAGCCAAGAAAGACTTCCTCTGAGCAATGAGCAGTTCTTC	CASSQERLPLSNEQFF	NA	NA	TRBV4-1	TRBJ2-1
TGTGCCAGCAGCGAGGGTACGCAGTATTTT	CASSEGTQYF	NA	NA	TRBV25-1	TRBJ2-3
TGCGCCAGCAGCTTGGGAGGGCTAGCGGGAGAGAGTGAGCAGTTCTTC	CASSLGGLAGESEQFF	TRBD2	NA	TRBV5-1	TRBJ2-1
TGTGCCAGCAGCCTAGCGGGCGCCTACGAGCAGTACTTC	CASSLAGAYEQYF	TRBD2	once	TRBV11-2	TRBJ2-7
TGTGCCAGCAGCTTGGAGCCGGGACCCTACGAGCAGTACTTC	CASSLEPGPYEQYF	NA	once	TRBV5-5	TRBJ2-7
TGCGCCAGCAGTGATAGGGGATATGGCTACACCTTC	CASSDRGYGYTF	NA	few	TRBV10-1	TRBJ1-2
TGCAGTGCTAGAGATCAGCAGACCCAGTACTTC	CSARDQQTQYF	NA	NA	TRBV20-1	TRBJ2-5
TGTGCCAGCAGCTTCGGAAACATCGCAGCTAGAAACACCGGGGAGCTGTTTTTT	CASSFGNIAARNTGELFF	NA	NA	TRBV5-5	TRBJ2-2
TGTGCCAGCAGCGCCCTGGGCCCAGATACGCAGTATTTT	CASSALGPDTQYF	NA	NA	TRBV7-2	TRBJ2-3
TGTGCCAGTAGCGGGACTAGCGGGAGTTATCACAATGAGCAGTTCTTC	CASSGTSGSYHNEQFF	TRBD2	few	TRBV19	TRBJ2-1
TGCACCAGCAGCCAAGAGGGTCCGGGACTAGAGGAGGGCACCGGGGAGCTGTTTTTT	CTSSQEGPGLEEGTGELFF	NA	NA	TRBV1	TRBJ2-2
TGTGCCAGCTCACCATTACCGACGGCCTCGAACACTGAAGCTTTCTTT	CASSPLPTASNTEAFF	NA	medium-sized	TRBV18	TRBJ1-1
TGTGCCAGCAGCCAGGACGGCTCGAGTTATGGCTACACCTTC	CASSQDGSSYGYTF	NA	NA	TRBV5-4	TRBJ1-2
TGCAGCGTTGGTGGGGCTAGCATGAATGAGCAGTTCTTC	CSVGGASMNEQFF	NA	few	TRBV29-1	TRBJ2-1
TGTGCCAGCAGCTTGAACAGGGGGCAAGAGACCCAGTACTTC	CASSLNRGQETQYF	TRBD1	NA	TRBV7-2	TRBJ2-5
TGTGCCATCAGTGAGTCGACGCTCAGCTCCTACGAGCAGTACTTC	CAISESTLSSYEQYF	NA	NA	TRBV10-3	TRBJ2-7
TGTGCCACCAGCAAGGGACTCGCCCAAGAGACCCAGTACTTC	CATSKGLAQETQYF	NA	few	TRBV15	TRBJ2-5
TGTGCCAGCAGTTTTATGGGGGGAGACACTGAAGCTTTCTTT	CASSFMGGDTEAFF	NA	NA	TRBV27	TRBJ1-1
TGCGCCAGCAGCTTGTCTGGCCCGATACCTGACTATGGCTACACCTTC	CASSLSGPIPDYGYTF	NA	NA	TRBV5-1	TRBJ1-2
TGTGCCAGCAGTCAGGGTTATAATTCACCCCTCCACTTT	CASSQGYNSPLHF	NA	NA	TRBV27	TRBJ1-6
TGTGCCAGCAGCTTAGTCAGGGCTAGATCGGAAAAACTGTTTTTT	CASSLVRARSEKLFF	NA	NA	TRBV11-2	TRBJ1-4
TGTGCCAGTAGTATTCTGGGACAGGTTAATGAAAAACTGTTTTTT	CASSILGQVNEKLFF	TRBD1	once	TRBV19	TRBJ1-4
TGTGCCAGCTTCCCGACTAGCGGGGGGGCGGAGACCCAGTACTTC	CASFPTSGGAETQYF	TRBD2	once	TRBV6-1	TRBJ2-5